This T cell receptor beta chain was captured in a study of blood T cell repertoires in COVID-19. About the research overall: Acute-phase and convalescent COVID-19 samples originated in the United States, Italy and Spain. Sources were T cells, B-cell-depleted T cells, or PBMCs; the material itself was cDNA or gDNA.

Authors' methods: Estimates of nucleated cell counts were drawn from the amplification of reference gene primers. Data came from immunoSEQ multiplex PCR; TCRdb stores just in-frame clones and leaves some out. V and J calls and clone size come straight from that table; D and trimming were deduced from the DNA. The repertoire consists of 150,000 to 200,000 clones, with around 85% occurring once and the leading ten covering 2.1%. The ends were cut back, 11 bases at V and 0 bases at J, with 11 bases in the middle. The CDR3 is made up of 13 amino acids. Germline CDR1 reads ENHRY; CDR2 reads SYGVKD. The rearrangement joins TRBV10-3 to TRBJ1-3; the D is unclear. The clonotype originates from a man in his sixties or seventies with active or convalescent COVID-19. Sequenced: peripheral blood. CDR3 sequence reads: CASTEGSGNTIYF. The CDR3 region has the DNA TGTGCCTCCACCGAGGGCTCTGGAAACACCATATATTTT.